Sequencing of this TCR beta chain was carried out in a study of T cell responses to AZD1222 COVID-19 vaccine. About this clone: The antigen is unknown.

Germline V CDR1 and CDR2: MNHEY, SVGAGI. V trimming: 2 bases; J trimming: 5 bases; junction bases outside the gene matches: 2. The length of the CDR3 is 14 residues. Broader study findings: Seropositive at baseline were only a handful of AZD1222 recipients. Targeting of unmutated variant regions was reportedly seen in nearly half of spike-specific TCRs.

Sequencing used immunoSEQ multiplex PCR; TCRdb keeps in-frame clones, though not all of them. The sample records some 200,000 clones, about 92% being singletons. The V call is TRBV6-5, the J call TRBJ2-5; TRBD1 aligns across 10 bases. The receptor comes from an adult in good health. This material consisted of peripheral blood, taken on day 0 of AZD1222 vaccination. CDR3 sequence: CASSYDRGPETQYF. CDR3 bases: TGTGCCAGCAGTTACGACAGGGGGCCTGAGACCCAGTACTTC.